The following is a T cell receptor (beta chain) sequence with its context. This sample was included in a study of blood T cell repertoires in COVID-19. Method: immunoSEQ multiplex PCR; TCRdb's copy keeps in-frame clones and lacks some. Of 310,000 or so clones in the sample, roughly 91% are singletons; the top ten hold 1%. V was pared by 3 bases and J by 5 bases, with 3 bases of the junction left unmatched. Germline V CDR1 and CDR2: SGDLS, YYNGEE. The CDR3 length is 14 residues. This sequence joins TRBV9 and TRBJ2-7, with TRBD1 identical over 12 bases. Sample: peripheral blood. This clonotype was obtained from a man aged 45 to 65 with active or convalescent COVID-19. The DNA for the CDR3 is TGTGCCAGCAGCGACCGGGACAGGGGGCACGAGCAGTACTTC. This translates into CASSDRDRGHEQYF.